This is a list of T cell receptor beta chains from one sample in a study of CD8 T cells in Susac syndrome. TCRdb itself ran the immunoSEQ multiplex PCR reads through MiXCR, one entry per CDR3 protein. The sample carries 250,000 to 350,000 distinct CDR3 sequences, about 91% recorded once. The specimen was CD4+ T cells from PBMCs. These receptors originate from a human donor with multiple sclerosis. The CDR3 runs from the conserved cysteine through the conserved F or W. The D gene is left open where the match is weak.

d_call j_call v_call cdr3_aa
TRBD1 TRBJ2-3 TRBV20-1 CSAVPQTGSGTDTQYF
NA TRBJ2-1 TRBV5-5 CASSSRPSSYNEQFF
NA TRBJ2-3 TRBV30 CAWRMAPRINTDTQYF
NA TRBJ2-3 TRBV23-1 CASSPGLAGGPTQIRSIF
TRBD1 TRBJ1-1 TRBV30 CAWSYTGGYTEAFF
TRBD1 TRBJ1-5 TRBV6-1 CASSQGGHQPQHF
NA TRBJ2-7 TRBV7-2 CASSLGRNRYEQYF
TRBD1 TRBJ1-2 TRBV5-6 CASSSTTGEATYGYTF
TRBD1 TRBJ1-1 TRBV7-6 CASSLGTGVTEAFF
NA TRBJ2-3 TRBV24-1 CATSDRDHTDTQYF
TRBD2 TRBJ2-2 TRBV3-1 CASSHRLAGVTGELFF
NA TRBJ2-5 TRBV7-2 CASSLAGSGLQETQYF
NA TRBJ2-5 TRBV12-3/TRBV12-4 CASSPDYREQGGSQYF
NA TRBJ1-2 TRBV7-9 CASSGPYEVYGYTF
NA TRBJ2-3 TRBV7-8 CASSSSPVFTDTQYF
NA TRBJ2-7 TRBV29-1 CSVGWARLETLNYEQYF
NA TRBJ2-1 TRBV7-3 CASVTGNEQFF
NA TRBJ2-7 TRBV5-1 CASSLFGGSSYEQYF
NA TRBJ2-3 TRBV7-9 CASSSQRPGQGADTQYF
NA TRBJ2-5 TRBV23-1 CASSQSRPGGQETQYF
NA TRBJ1-5 TRBV12-3/TRBV12-4 CASSLLGSNQPQHF
NA TRBJ2-3 TRBV6-1 CASLLGASTDTQYF
NA TRBJ1-1 TRBV3-1 CASSQRAMNTEAFF
TRBD1 TRBJ1-1 TRBV30 CAWRKRRGLYENTEAFF
TRBD2 TRBJ2-3 TRBV7-8 CASSLRAGGLTDTQYF
TRBD1 TRBJ2-2 TRBV4-1 CASSQDPAGTGRAGELFF
TRBD2 TRBJ2-7 TRBV6-2/TRBV6-3 CASCSGSKYEQYF
NA TRBJ2-2 TRBV5-1 CASSLVAGNLFTGELFF
TRBD1 TRBJ2-7 TRBV5-1 CASSLGPGGYEQYF
TRBD2 TRBJ2-1 TRBV30 CAWGTGTSGKNEQFF
TRBD1 TRBJ2-7 TRBV18 CASSPRGQAYEQYF
NA TRBJ2-3 TRBV20-1 CSAVKAGPDTQYF
TRBD1 TRBJ1-1 TRBV25-1 CASSESGAGGPVNTEAFF
NA TRBJ2-3 TRBV20-1 CSAQPLDTQYF
NA TRBJ2-2 TRBV23-1 CASKREGPPMNTGELFF
NA TRBJ1-1 TRBV20-1 CSAQTGSRTEAFF
NA TRBJ2-7 TRBV9 CASSRLDSTYEQYF
NA TRBJ2-5 TRBV30 CAWRRGSETQYF
NA TRBJ1-2 TRBV19 CASSIIGQANYGYTF
NA TRBJ2-2 TRBV20-1 CSAELRNGANTGELFF
NA TRBJ2-1 TRBV7-2 CASSLGIEQFF
NA TRBJ1-1 TRBV30 CAWSVLIGSTEAFF
NA TRBJ1-5 TRBV23-1 CASSQSSQVHQPQHF
TRBD1 TRBJ1-1 TRBV7-2 CASSLQGALGTEAFF
NA TRBJ1-4 TRBV19 CASSGIGRVEKLFF
NA TRBJ2-3 TRBV5-1 CASSRAAGSLRTDTQYF
NA TRBJ2-7 TRBV2 CASHYGAPYEQYF
NA TRBJ1-6 TRBV27 CASSFTGNRYNSPLHF